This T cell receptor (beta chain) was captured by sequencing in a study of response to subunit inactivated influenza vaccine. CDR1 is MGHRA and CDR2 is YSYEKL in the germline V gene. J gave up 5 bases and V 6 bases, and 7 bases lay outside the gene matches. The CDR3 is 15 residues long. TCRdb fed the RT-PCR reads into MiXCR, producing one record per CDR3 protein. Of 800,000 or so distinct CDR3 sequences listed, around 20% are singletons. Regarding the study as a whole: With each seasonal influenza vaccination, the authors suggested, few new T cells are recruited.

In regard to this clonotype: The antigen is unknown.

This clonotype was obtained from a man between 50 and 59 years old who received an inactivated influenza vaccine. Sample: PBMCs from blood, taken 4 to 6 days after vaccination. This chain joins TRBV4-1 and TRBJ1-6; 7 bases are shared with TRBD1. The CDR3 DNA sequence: TGCGCCAGCAGTCCTGACAGGGTGGATAATTCACCCCTCCACTTT. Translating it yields CASSPDRVDNSPLHF.